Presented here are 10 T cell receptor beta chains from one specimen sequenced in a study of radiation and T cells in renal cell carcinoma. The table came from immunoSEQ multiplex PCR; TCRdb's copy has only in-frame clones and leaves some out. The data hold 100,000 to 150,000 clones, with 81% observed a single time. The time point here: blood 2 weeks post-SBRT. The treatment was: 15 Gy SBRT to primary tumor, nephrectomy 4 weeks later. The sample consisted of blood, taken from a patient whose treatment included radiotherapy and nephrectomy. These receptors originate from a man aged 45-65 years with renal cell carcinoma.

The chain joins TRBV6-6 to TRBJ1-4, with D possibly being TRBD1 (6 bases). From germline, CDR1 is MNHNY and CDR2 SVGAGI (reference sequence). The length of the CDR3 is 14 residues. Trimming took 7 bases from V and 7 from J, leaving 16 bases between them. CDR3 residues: CASTQRGASEKLFF. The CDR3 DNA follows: TGTGCCAGCACTCAGCGGGGGGCCAGTGAAAAACTGTTTTTT.

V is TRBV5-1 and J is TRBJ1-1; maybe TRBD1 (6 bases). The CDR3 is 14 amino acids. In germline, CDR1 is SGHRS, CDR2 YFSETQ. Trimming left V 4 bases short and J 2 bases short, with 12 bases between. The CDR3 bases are TGCGCCAGCAGCCCAGCCAGGGGAAACACTGAAGCTTTCTTT. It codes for CASSPARGNTEAFF.

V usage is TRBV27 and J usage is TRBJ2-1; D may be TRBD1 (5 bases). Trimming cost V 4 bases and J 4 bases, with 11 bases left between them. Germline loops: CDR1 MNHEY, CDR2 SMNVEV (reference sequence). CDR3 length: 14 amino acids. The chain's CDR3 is CASSWGGEYNEQFF. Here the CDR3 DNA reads TGTGCCAGCAGTTGGGGCGGAGAGTACAATGAGCAGTTCTTC.

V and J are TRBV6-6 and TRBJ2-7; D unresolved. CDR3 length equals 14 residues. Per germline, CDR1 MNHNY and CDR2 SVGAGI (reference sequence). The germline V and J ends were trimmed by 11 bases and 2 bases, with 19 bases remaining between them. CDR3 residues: CASQLRTFTYEQYF. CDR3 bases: TGTGCCTCACAACTGAGGACGTTCACCTACGAGCAGTACTTC.

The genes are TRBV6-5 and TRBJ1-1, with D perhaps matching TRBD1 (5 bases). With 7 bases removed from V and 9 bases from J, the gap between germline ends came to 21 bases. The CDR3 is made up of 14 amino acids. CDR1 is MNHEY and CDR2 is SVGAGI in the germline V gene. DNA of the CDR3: TGTGCCAGCAAATTAGCCCCGGGCGGGGGGAAAGCTTTCTTT. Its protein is CASKLAPGGGKAFF.

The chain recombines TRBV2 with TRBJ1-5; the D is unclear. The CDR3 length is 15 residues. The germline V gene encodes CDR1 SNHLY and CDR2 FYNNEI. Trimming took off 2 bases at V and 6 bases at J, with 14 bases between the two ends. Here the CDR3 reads CASSELRRSAQPQHF. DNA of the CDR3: TGTGCCAGCAGTGAATTACGGCGCAGCGCTCAGCCCCAGCATTTT.

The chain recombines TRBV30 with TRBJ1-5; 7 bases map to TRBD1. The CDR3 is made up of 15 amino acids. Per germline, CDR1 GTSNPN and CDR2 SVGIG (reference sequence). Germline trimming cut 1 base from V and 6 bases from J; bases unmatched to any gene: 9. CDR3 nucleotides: TGTGCCTGGAGTGAAGACAGGGCGGTCGGTCAGCCCCAGCATTTT. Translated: CAWSEDRAVGQPQHF.

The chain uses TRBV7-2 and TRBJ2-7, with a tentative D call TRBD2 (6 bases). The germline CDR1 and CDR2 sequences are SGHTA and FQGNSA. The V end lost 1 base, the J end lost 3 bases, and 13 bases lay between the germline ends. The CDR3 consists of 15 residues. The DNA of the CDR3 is TGTGCCAGCAGCTTAGTTCCAGCGGAGGGCTACGAGCAGTACTTC. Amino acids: CASSLVPAEGYEQYF.

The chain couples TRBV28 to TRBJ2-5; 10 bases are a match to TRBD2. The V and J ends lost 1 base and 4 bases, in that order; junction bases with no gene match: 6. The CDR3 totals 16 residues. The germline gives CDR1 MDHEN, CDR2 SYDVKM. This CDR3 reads CASSLLIAGGSETQYF. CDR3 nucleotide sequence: TGTGCCAGCAGTTTATTGATAGCGGGAGGATCAGAGACCCAGTACTTC.

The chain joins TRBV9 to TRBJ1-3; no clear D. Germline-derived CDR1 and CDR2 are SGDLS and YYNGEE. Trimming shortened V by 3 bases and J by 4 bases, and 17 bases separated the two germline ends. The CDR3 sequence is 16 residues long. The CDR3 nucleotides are TGTGCCAGCAGCGCCGTCCCTGACCGGTTCGGAAACACCATATATTTT. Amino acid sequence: CASSAVPDRFGNTIYF.